Listed below are T cell receptor beta chains from one sample, sequenced in a study of T cells in Graves' hyperthyroidism and ophthalmopathy. TCRdb recomputed calls from the multiplex PCR reads with MiXCR, one row per CDR3 protein. The sample holds around 440,000 distinct CDR3 sequences, more than 15% seen once. Sequencing was done on a sample of blood. Every receptor here comes from a woman younger than 30 with Graves' hyperthyroidism. Both conserved end residues are part of each CDR3. A D gene is named only where the DNA matches it firmly. Clone sizes are given selectively: once, few, many, or a class where the clone is expanded.

few	TRBD2	TRBV6-1	TRBJ2-7	CASSEVPPPIFSGGIEQYF	TGTGCCAGCAGTGAAGTCCCCCCCCCCATTTTCTCGGGGGGGATAGAGCAGTACTTC
many	-	TRBV28	TRBJ2-3	CASSPLTTADTQYF	TGTGCCAGCAGCCCCCTGACTACGGCTGATACGCAGTATTTT
many	-	TRBV20-1	TRBJ2-4	CSASKEGRAKNIQYF	TGCAGTGCTAGCAAAGAGGGTAGAGCCAAAAACATTCAGTACTTC
-	-	TRBV4-1	TRBJ1-4	CASSQEEIPNEKLFF	TGCGCCAGCAGCCAAGAGGAGATCCCAAATGAAAAACTGTTTTTT
-	-	TRBV7-9	TRBJ2-3	CASTSFRADTDTQYF	TGTGCCAGCACCTCTTTTAGGGCCGACACAGATACGCAGTATTTT
-	TRBD1	TRBV5-1	TRBJ2-7	CASSMGQSTYEQYF	TGCGCCAGCAGCATGGGACAGTCGACCTACGAGCAGTACTTC
many	TRBD1	TRBV4-1	TRBJ2-5	CASSQAGTGGTQYF	TGCGCCAGCAGCCAAGCCGGGACAGGGGGGACCCAGTACTTC
many	-	TRBV3-1	TRBJ2-1	CASSPMPGVGEQFF	TGTGCCAGCAGCCCCATGCCCGGGGTCGGTGAGCAGTTCTTC
-	-	TRBV6-1	TRBJ2-4	CASSPGTSEAKNIQYF	TGTGCCAGCAGTCCTGGGACATCCGAAGCCAAAAACATTCAGTACTTC
few	-	TRBV20-1	TRBJ1-1	CSAGISLNTEAFF	TGCAGTGCTGGGATAAGTTTGAACACTGAAGCTTTCTTT
many	-	TRBV11-2	TRBJ2-2	CASSSGRGLTGELFF	TGTGCCAGCAGCTCGGGGCGCGGGTTGACCGGGGAGCTGTTTTTT
many	TRBD2	TRBV13	TRBJ2-7	CASSLVREGHYEQYF	TGTGCCAGCAGCTTAGTCCGGGAGGGCCACTACGAGCAGTACTTC
many	-	TRBV7-3	TRBJ2-1	CASSSLAGEQFF	TGTGCCAGCAGCTCTTTAGCTGGCGAGCAGTTCTTC
many	TRBD1	TRBV20-1	TRBJ1-2	CSASDLDRPNYGYTF	TGCAGTGCTAGCGATCTGGACAGGCCTAACTATGGCTACACCTTC
many	-	TRBV5-1	TRBJ1-2	CASSLREQQANYGYTF	TGCGCCAGCAGCTTGAGGGAGCAACAAGCTAACTATGGCTACACCTTC
many	-	TRBV20-1	TRBJ2-3	CSARVAPAGVDTQYF	TGCAGTGCTAGGGTAGCGCCGGCGGGTGTAGATACGCAGTATTTT
many	TRBD2	TRBV6-1	TRBJ2-1	CASGGGAYNEQFF	TGTGCCAGCGGGGGGGGGGCCTACAATGAGCAGTTCTTC
-	TRBD2	TRBV4-1	TRBJ2-3	CASSQDEAGADTQYF	TGCGCCAGCAGCCAAGATGAGGCGGGAGCGGATACGCAGTATTTT
many	-	TRBV2	TRBJ1-1	CASSEAEGGTEAFF	TGTGCCAGCAGTGAAGCGGAGGGAGGCACTGAAGCTTTCTTT
many	TRBD2	TRBV20-1	TRBJ2-7	CSAASGTPPYEQYF	TGCAGTGCAGCTAGCGGGACGCCCCCCTACGAGCAGTACTTC
few	-	TRBV24-1	TRBJ2-1	CATSDLYGEQFF	TGTGCCACCAGTGATTTATATGGGGAGCAGTTCTTC
many	-	TRBV20-1	TRBJ1-2	CSAIAGVNYGYTF	TGCAGTGCTATTGCAGGGGTGAACTATGGCTACACCTTC
many	TRBD1	TRBV7-3	TRBJ2-3	CASSLRDRGLDTQYF	TGTGCCAGCAGCCTCCGGGACAGGGGGCTAGATACGCAGTATTTT
many	-	TRBV12-3/TRBV12-4	TRBJ2-1	CASSSPLGQFF	TGTGCCAGCAGCTCACCCCTAGGGCAGTTCTTC
-	TRBD1	TRBV28	TRBJ2-5	CASSTAGQGGETQYF	TGTGCCAGCAGTACCGCGGGACAGGGGGGAGAGACCCAGTACTTC
many	TRBD2	TRBV18	TRBJ2-5	CASSRGLATLRAPLETQYF	TGTGCCAGCTCCCGCGGACTAGCGACGCTACGGGCACCGTTGGAGACCCAGTACTTC
many	TRBD2	TRBV2	TRBJ2-3	CASSEAIRLAGGPGTQYF	TGTGCCAGCAGTGAAGCGATAAGACTAGCGGGGGGCCCCGGTACGCAGTATTTT
many	-	TRBV20-1	TRBJ2-3	CSARERGTDTQYF	TGCAGTGCTAGAGAAAGGGGGACAGATACGCAGTATTTT
-	-	TRBV7-9	TRBJ1-6	CASSPRPQPNSPLHF	TGTGCCAGCAGCCCCCGACCGCAGCCTAATTCACCCCTCCACTTT
few	TRBD2	TRBV19	TRBJ2-3	CASSMGYSGGATDTQYF	TGTGCCAGTAGTATGGGCTACAGCGGGGGGGCAACAGATACGCAGTATTTT
few	TRBD1	TRBV10-2	TRBJ1-3	CASKRDRGLNLFSGNTIYF	TGCGCCAGCAAGAGAGACAGGGGGCTCAACCTTTTCTCTGGAAACACCATATATTTT
few	-	TRBV10-1	TRBJ2-2	CASSGAPNTGELFF	TGCGCCAGCAGTGGCGCGCCAAACACCGGGGAGCTGTTTTTT
-	-	TRBV19	TRBJ2-3	CASSEGHTDTQYF	TGTGCCAGTAGTGAAGGGCACACAGATACGCAGTATTTT
many	-	TRBV29-1	TRBJ1-1	CSVSPQGNTEAFF	TGCAGCGTATCACCTCAGGGGAACACTGAAGCTTTCTTT
many	-	TRBV13	TRBJ2-5	CASSHEGSIQETQYF	TGTGCCAGCAGCCACGAGGGGTCTATCCAAGAGACCCAGTACTTC
many	-	TRBV29-1	TRBJ1-1	CSVEPGQGYTEAFF	TGCAGCGTTGAACCTGGCCAGGGGTACACTGAAGCTTTCTTT
many	TRBD2	TRBV5-1	TRBJ2-1	CASSSGGGENEQFF	TGCGCCAGCAGCAGCGGCGGGGGGGAGAATGAGCAGTTCTTC
-	-	TRBV19	TRBJ1-1	CASSTRGGRGTEAFF	TGTGCCAGTTCCACCCGGGGAGGTAGGGGCACTGAAGCTTTCTTT
-	-	TRBV4-2	TRBJ2-1	CASSQELIGNHNEQFF	TGTGCCAGCAGCCAAGAGTTAATCGGGAATCACAATGAGCAGTTCTTC
few	-	TRBV24-1	TRBJ2-7	CATSGGSYEQYF	TGTGCCACCAGTGGCGGTTCCTACGAGCAGTACTTC
-	TRBD2	TRBV20-1	TRBJ2-3	CSASTSGRSDTQYF	TGCAGTGCTAGCACTAGCGGGAGGAGCGATACGCAGTATTTT
many	TRBD2	TRBV12-3/TRBV12-4	TRBJ2-1	CASSLLAGDNEQFF	TGTGCCAGCAGTTTGCTAGCGGGGGACAATGAGCAGTTCTTC
-	-	TRBV10-1	TRBJ2-7	CALPGRSSYEQYF	TGCGCCTTACCCGGACGGAGCTCCTACGAGCAGTACTTC
-	-	TRBV24-1	TRBJ1-4	CATSDSRGNEKLFF	TGTGCCACCAGTGATTCTAGGGGTAATGAAAAACTGTTTTTT
-	-	TRBV6-1	TRBJ2-7	CASSKTHSGNSYEQYF	TGTGCCAGCAGTAAGACCCACAGTGGCAATTCCTACGAGCAGTACTTC
few	TRBD1	TRBV13	TRBJ2-3	CASSFGTGSDTQYF	TGTGCCAGCAGCTTCGGGACAGGGAGTGATACGCAGTATTTT
few	-	TRBV24-1	TRBJ2-5	CATSERTQGIGETQYF	TGTGCCACCAGTGAGCGCACACAGGGTATAGGGGAGACCCAGTACTTC
few	TRBD2	TRBV5-4	TRBJ2-7	CASSLGGRGVYEQYF	TGTGCCAGCAGCTTGGGGGGGCGGGGGGTGTACGAGCAGTACTTC